The count of the clone carrying this T cell receptor beta chain is one. This sample was included in a study of Graves' ophthalmopathy and Graves' hyperthyroidism. Transcripts of RNA were the source for amplifying TCR beta CDR3 regions. HTBI-primed first-round RT-PCR preceded second-round multiplex PCR. MiXCR, run by TCRdb on the multiplex PCR reads, gives a single entry per CDR3 protein. The data contain over a million distinct CDR3 sequences, around a third of them seen just once; the ten biggest clones take up roughly 11%. Per the germline V gene, CDR1 is MNHEY and CDR2 is SVGAGI. This CDR3 comprises 15 residues. V was clipped by 8 bases and J by 1 base; unmatched bases: 10.

The material sequenced was peripheral blood or thyroid tissue (not recorded which). J is TRBJ1-2 and V is TRBV6-5, with 7 bases identical to TRBD1. This clonotype was sampled from an adult man with Graves' hyperthyroidism. Written as DNA, the CDR3 is TGTGCCAGCTACTCTAGGGCAGGGGGTAACTATGGCTACACCTTC. Its translation: CASYSRAGGNYGYTF.